The clone carrying this T cell receptor beta chain was picked up many times. This sample stems from a study of blood T cells in healthy people across ages. The CDR3 sequence is 18 residues long. Trimming removed 3 bases from V and 4 bases from J; junction bases left unmatched: 17. CDR1 is SQVTM, CDR2 ANQGSEA, per germline. A second PCR, run for about 7 to 11 cycles, used a sample-barcoded 5' primer plus a J-beta primer mix. TCRdb re-called the 5' RACE reads with MiXCR, one entry per CDR3 protein. The sample records fewer than 1.5 million distinct CDR3 sequences, around 42% being singletons. This clonotype originated in a woman younger than 35 in good health. The rearrangement uses TRBV29-1 and TRBJ2-1, with 8 positions matching TRBD1. The sample was blood. The CDR3 reads CSVENQGASFLGYNEQFF. DNA for the CDR3: TGCAGCGTTGAGAATCAGGGGGCGAGTTTTTTAGGGTACAATGAGCAGTTCTTC.